This T cell receptor beta chain stems from a study of T cells in Graves' hyperthyroidism and ophthalmopathy. This CDR3 region has 12 residues. V was trimmed by 1 base and J by 10 bases, leaving 8 bases between them. The germline V gene encodes CDR1 SNHLY and CDR2 FYNNEI. Amplified TCR beta CDR3 regions derived from RNA transcripts. The HTBI primer set was used in a first-round RT-PCR of the TCR CDR3. TCRdb redid the calling of the multiplex PCR reads with MiXCR, one entry per CDR3 protein. The data show approximately 500,000 distinct CDR3 sequences, with roughly 50% seen just once and around 7.7% held by the top ten.

This chain connects TRBV2 to TRBJ2-1, with unresolved D. The sample comprised peripheral blood or thyroid tissue (not recorded which). This clonotype originated in a woman younger than 30 with Graves' hyperthyroidism. The CDR3 region is CASSEGPLEQFF. In DNA, the CDR3 is TGTGCCAGCAGTGAAGGCCCGTTAGAGCAGTTCTTC.